The sequence of this T cell receptor beta chain was determined in a study of immune characteristics of hereditary and idiopathic chronic pancreatitis. Background for the entire study: Local immune cells and TCRbeta repertoires in the pancreas were profiled in this study for hereditary and idiopathic chronic pancreatitis, with control organ donor pancreases used for comparison. In total, 5 control pancreases, seven or eight hereditary chronic pancreatitis pancreases and about 6 idiopathic chronic pancreatitis pancreases underwent TCRbeta sequencing. The gDNA-based approach was selected because the approach required minimal in vitro experimental manipulation of T cells infiltrating the pancreas. The paper as a whole reports these results and caveats: Significantly increased TCRbeta repertoire diversity and reduced clonality were observed in both chronic pancreatitis groups relative to controls. Patient tissue was available only at the time of TPIAT, so disease duration differences may have influenced immune findings. Chronic pancreatitis caused by alcohol use was not included in the study. Among 13 chronic pancreatitis patients, higher numbers of productive TCR rearrangements went along with higher disease severity scores, showing a positive correlation. Vbeta-Jbeta gene family usage, including TRBV10, TRBV19, TRBV23 and TRBV5, differed between hereditary and idiopathic chronic pancreatitis.

This clone registers as large (0.1 to 1%) within its sample. The antigen this receptor binds is unknown. There are no base qualities to consult, and no much larger clone falls within one base. According to the germline V gene, CDR1 reads LGHNA and CDR2 reads YNFKEQ. The CDR3 sequence holds 16 residues, the cysteine and phenylalanine included. Kept here is only the CDR3 DNA, which spans 48 bases and is read in frame from base 1. Trimming costs V 0 bases and J 2 bases, and their ends lie 11 bases apart. Chronic pancreatitis pancreas tissue was obtained from patients undergoing total pancreatectomy with islet autotransplantation (TPIAT). None of the chronic pancreatitis patients included in the study had a known history of diabetes. For TCRbeta sequencing, genomic DNA was pulled straight from bulk pancreas tissue, skipping any T cell sorting. Pancreas tissues were collected consecutively from patients and organ donors at two US centers.

Library preparation was by the immunoSEQ multiplex PCR assay. From pancreatic genomic DNA, the TCRbeta CDR3 region along with adjacent sequences was amplified and then sequenced. As for the authors' bioinformatics: Productive clonality and productive rearrangement counts were measured along with repertoire diversity, which was expressed as a mean normalized Shannon-Wiener index. Control and chronic pancreatitis repertoire metrics were compared by means of the nonparametric Mann-Whitney U test. Shared clonotypes were defined as CDR3beta sequences with identical amino acid composition and length across subjects. This is the immuneACCESS table as TCRdb keeps it, with only in-frame sequences that have V and J called. A part of the clones is gone; compared with another copy, unresolved V genes explain less than half, and the rest is unexplained. The DNA was the basis for D and trimming; V, J and clone size are from that table. The table for this sample lists 1,700 or so clones; about 77% of them were counted only once. The top ten clones comprise roughly 8.2% of the sample.

Sequencing was done on a sample of pancreas tissue with hereditary chronic pancreatitis. This TCR was recovered from a human donor with chronic pancreatitis. The V and J segments used are TRBV4-2 and TRBJ2-1; TRBD1 is a weak D gene call, 5 bases matching. The CDR3 region has the sequence CASSQEVGQTYNEQFF. The nucleotide sequence reads TGTGCCAGCAGCCAAGAAGTTGGACAAACCTACAATGAGCAGTTCTTC.